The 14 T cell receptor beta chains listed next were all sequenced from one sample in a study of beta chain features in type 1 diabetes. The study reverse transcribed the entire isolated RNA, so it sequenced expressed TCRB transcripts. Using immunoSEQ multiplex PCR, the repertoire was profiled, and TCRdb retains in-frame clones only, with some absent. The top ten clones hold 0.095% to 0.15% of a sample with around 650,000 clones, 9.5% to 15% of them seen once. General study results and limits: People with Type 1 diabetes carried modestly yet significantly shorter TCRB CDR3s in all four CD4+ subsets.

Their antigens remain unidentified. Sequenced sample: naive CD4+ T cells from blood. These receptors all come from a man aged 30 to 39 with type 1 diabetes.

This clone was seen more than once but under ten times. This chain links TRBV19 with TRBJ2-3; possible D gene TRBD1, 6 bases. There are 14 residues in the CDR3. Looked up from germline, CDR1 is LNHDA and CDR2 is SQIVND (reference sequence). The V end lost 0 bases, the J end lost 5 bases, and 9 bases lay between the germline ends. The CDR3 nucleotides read TGTGCCAGTAGTATAGATAGAGGGGGAGATACGCAGTATTTT. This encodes CASSIDRGGDTQYF.

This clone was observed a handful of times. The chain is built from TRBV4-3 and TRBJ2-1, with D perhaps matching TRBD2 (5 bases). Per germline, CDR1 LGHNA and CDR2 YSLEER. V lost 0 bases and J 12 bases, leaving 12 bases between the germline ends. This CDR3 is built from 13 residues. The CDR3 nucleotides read TGCGCCAGCAGCCAAGATTTGGCTCGGGGGCAGTTCTTC. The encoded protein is CASSQDLARGQFF.

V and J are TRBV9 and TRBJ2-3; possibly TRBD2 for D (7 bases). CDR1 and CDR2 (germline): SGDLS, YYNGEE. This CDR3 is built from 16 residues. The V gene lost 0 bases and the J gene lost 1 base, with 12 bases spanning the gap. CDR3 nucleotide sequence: TGTGCCAGCAGCGTAGACGGCGGGGGCCGCACAGATACGCAGTATTTT. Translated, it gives CASSVDGGGRTDTQYF.

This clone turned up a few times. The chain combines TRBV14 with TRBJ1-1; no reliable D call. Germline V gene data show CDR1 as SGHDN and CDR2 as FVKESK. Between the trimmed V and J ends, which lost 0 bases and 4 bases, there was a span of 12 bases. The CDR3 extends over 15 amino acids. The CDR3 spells CASSQDVARSTEAFF. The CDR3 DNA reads TGTGCCAGCAGCCAAGATGTTGCCCGATCCACTGAAGCTTTCTTT. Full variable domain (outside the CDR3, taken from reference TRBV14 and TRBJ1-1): EAGVTQFPSHSVIEKGQTVTLRCDPISGHDNLYWYRRVMGKEIKFLLHFVKESKQDESGMPNNRFLAERTGGTYSTLKVQPAELEDSGVYFCASSQDVARSTEAFFGQGTRLTVV.

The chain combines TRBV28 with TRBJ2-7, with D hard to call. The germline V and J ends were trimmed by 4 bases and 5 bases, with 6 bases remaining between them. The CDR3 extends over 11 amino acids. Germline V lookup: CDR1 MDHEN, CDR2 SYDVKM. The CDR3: CASSSRHEQYF. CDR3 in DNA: TGTGCCAGCAGTTCCAGGCACGAGCAGTACTTC.

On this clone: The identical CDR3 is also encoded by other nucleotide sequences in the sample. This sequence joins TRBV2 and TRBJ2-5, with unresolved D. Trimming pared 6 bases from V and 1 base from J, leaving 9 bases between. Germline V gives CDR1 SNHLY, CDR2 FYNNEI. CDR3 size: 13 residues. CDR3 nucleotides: TGTGCCAGCAGGAGAGGCGGCCAAGAGACCCAGTACTTC. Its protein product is CASRRGGQETQYF.

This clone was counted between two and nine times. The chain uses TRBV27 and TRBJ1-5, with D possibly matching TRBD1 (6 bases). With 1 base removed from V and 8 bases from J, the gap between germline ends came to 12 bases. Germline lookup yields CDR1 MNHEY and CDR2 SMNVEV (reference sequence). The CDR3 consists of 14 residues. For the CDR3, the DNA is TGTGCCAGCAGTTTATTGCGGGGGGCTGAGCCCCAGCATTTT. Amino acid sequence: CASSLLRGAEPQHF.

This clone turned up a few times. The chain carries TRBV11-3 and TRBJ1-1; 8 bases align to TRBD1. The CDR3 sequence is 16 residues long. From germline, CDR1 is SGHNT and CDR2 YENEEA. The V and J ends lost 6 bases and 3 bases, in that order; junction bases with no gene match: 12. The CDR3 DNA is TGTGCCAGCAGTCGACAGGGGACCCAGGGATACACTGAAGCTTTCTTT. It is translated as CASSRQGTQGYTEAFF.

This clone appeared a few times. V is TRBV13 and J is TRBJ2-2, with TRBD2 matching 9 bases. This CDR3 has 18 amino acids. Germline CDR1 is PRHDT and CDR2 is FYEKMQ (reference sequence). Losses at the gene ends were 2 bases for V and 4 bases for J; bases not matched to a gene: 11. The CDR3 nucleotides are TGTGCCAGCAGCTTAAGAGGCCGGCCTAGCGGGACCACCGGGGAGCTGTTTTTT. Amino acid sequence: CASSLRGRPSGTTGELFF.

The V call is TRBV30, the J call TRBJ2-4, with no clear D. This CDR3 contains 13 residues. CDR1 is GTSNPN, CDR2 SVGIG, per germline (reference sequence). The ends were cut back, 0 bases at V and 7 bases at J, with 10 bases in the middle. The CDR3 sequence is CAWSVGRANIQYF. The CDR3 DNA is TGTGCCTGGAGTGTAGGTAGGGCGAACATTCAGTACTTC.

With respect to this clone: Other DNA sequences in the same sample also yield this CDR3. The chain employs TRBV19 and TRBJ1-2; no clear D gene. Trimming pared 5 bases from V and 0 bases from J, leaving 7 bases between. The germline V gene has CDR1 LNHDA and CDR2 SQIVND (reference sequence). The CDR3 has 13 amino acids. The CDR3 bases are TGTGCCAGTAGTCGCGACTCTAACTATGGCTACACCTTC. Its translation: CASSRDSNYGYTF.

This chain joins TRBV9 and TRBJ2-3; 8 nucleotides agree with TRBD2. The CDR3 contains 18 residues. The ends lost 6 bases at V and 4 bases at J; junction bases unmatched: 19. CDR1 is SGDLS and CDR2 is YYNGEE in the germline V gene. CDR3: CASTRSPPSGGRADTQYF. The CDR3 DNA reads TGTGCCAGCACCCGTAGCCCCCCCAGCGGGGGCAGGGCAGATACGCAGTATTTT.

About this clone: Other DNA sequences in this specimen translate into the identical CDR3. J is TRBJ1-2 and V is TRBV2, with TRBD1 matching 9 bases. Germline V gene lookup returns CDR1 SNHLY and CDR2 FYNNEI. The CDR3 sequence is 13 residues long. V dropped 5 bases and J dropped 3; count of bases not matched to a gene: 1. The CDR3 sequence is CASSRQGDYGYTF. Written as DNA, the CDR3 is TGTGCCAGCAGTAGACAGGGGGACTATGGCTACACCTTC.

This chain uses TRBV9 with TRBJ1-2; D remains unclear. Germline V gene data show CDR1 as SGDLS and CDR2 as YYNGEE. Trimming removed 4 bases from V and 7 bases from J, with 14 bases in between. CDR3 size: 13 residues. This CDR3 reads CASSRTDLRGYTF. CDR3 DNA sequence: TGTGCCAGCAGCCGTACAGACCTCCGTGGCTACACCTTC.